The 15 T cell receptor beta chains below were found in one sample sequenced in a study of cytomegalovirus exposure and HLA in healthy donors. A multiplex PCR was run with 60 Vbeta primers and 13 Jbeta primers. The repertoire was sequenced with immunoSEQ multiplex PCR; TCRdb's copy has only in-frame clones and lacks some. The table includes 150,000 to 200,000 clones, 75% to 80% detected once. The specimen was PBMCs. These TCRs come from a woman in her thirties or forties in good health and CMV-seronegative.

The J gene is TRBJ1-3, the V gene TRBV5-5; D not resolved. This CDR3 is 15 amino acids long. Germline V gene data show CDR1 as SGHKS and CDR2 as YYEKEE (reference sequence). The ends were cut back, 4 bases at V and 0 bases at J, with 11 bases in the middle. DNA for the CDR3: TGTGCCAGCAGCCTCGAGACTTACTCTGGAAACACCATATATTTT. This gives the protein CASSLETYSGNTIYF.

The chain joins TRBV6-1 to TRBJ2-2; TRBD2 matches 8 bases. The CDR3 is 15 residues long. Germline-derived CDR1 and CDR2 are MNHNS and SASEGT. Trimming took 6 bases from V and 6 from J; bases not matched to a gene: 9. The CDR3 protein is CASRPGLGSAGELFF. The CDR3 nucleotides are TGTGCCAGCAGACCGGGACTAGGGTCCGCCGGGGAGCTGTTTTTT.

This clone was observed once. The chain carries TRBV6-4 and TRBJ2-3, with 7 bases identical to TRBD2. The CDR3 covers 13 residues. J gave up 2 bases and V 8 bases, and 4 bases lay outside the gene matches. In germline, CDR1 is MRHNA, CDR2 SNTAGT. The CDR3 here is CASRGDPTDTQYF. In nucleotides, the CDR3 is TGTGCCAGCCGGGGGGACCCCACAGATACGCAGTATTTT.

The rearrangement links TRBV28 to TRBJ2-1; 7 bases align to TRBD1. The J segment lost 4 bases and the V segment lost 7 bases, leaving 7 bases of the junction unmatched. Germline V gene data show CDR1 as MDHEN and CDR2 as SYDVKM. The CDR3 is 14 residues long. CDR3 DNA sequence: TGTGCCAGCACCCGGGACAGCACTTACAATGAGCAGTTCTTC. Translated: CASTRDSTYNEQFF.

The chain has TRBV7-9 and TRBJ1-2; 10 bases are shared with TRBD1. The CDR3 is 13 residues long. Per the germline V gene, CDR1 is SEHNR and CDR2 is FQNEAQ (reference sequence). J was trimmed by 5 bases and V by 5 bases; bases with no gene match: 2. In DNA form, the CDR3 reads TGTGCCAGCAGCGCGGGACAGGGGTATGGCTACACCTTC. Its protein product is CASSAGQGYGYTF.

The chain employs TRBV27 and TRBJ1-2; tentative D call: TRBD1 (6 bases). The V gene lost 2 bases and the J gene lost 6 bases, with 13 bases spanning the gap. Germline lookup yields CDR1 MNHEY and CDR2 SMNVEV (reference sequence). The CDR3 extends over 14 amino acids. Written as DNA, the CDR3 is TGTGCCAGCAGTTTAACTTCAGGGGCAGATGGCTACACCTTC. Translating gives CASSLTSGADGYTF.

This chain joins TRBV5-1 and TRBJ2-5; a possible D gene is TRBD2 (6 bases). The CDR3 extends over 16 amino acids. Germline assignment: CDR1 SGHRS and CDR2 YFSETQ. The V gene lost 4 bases and the J gene lost 2 bases, with 18 bases spanning the gap. The CDR3 is CASSVTGTAFQETQYF. CDR3 sequence (DNA): TGCGCCAGCAGCGTGACCGGGACTGCCTTTCAAGAGACCCAGTACTTC.

The V and J genes are TRBV2 and TRBJ1-2; a possible D gene is TRBD1 (5 bases). In germline, CDR1 is SNHLY, CDR2 FYNNEI. This CDR3 has 13 residues. Trimming stripped 8 bases from V and 6 bases from J, with 16 bases between. CDR3 bases: TGTGCCAGCGTTGACAGCGAGCTCCATGGCTACACCTTC. This codes for CASVDSELHGYTF.

This rearrangement joins TRBV13 to TRBJ2-7; 13 nucleotides line up with TRBD2. Germline CDR1 PRHDT, CDR2 FYEKMQ (reference sequence). This CDR3 comprises 14 residues. J gave up 0 bases and V 9 bases, and 2 bases lay outside the gene matches. The CDR3 sequence is CASRLAGGSYEQYF. CDR3 nucleotides: TGTGCCAGTAGACTAGCGGGGGGCTCCTACGAGCAGTACTTC.

The rearrangement joins TRBV2 to TRBJ1-1; D remains unclear. Trimming stripped 6 bases from V and 2 bases from J, with 10 bases between. CDR1 SNHLY and CDR2 FYNNEI come from the germline V gene. This CDR3 has 13 residues. Written as DNA, the CDR3 is TGTGCCAGCAGAGGAGAATACAACACTGAAGCTTTCTTT. Protein product: CASRGEYNTEAFF.

The chain combines TRBV7-9 with TRBJ1-6; D gene ambiguous. V was trimmed by 4 bases and J by 7 bases, leaving 11 bases between them. This CDR3 is built from 14 residues. The germline V gene has CDR1 SEHNR and CDR2 FQNEAQ (reference sequence). The CDR3 nucleotides read TGTGCCAGCAGCTACGGAGAGAAGAATTCACCCCTCCACTTT. Its translation is CASSYGEKNSPLHF.

The chain combines TRBV2 with TRBJ1-2; a weak D match, TRBD1 (6 bases). CDR1 and CDR2 (germline): SNHLY, FYNNEI. Between the trimmed V and J ends, which lost 8 bases and 4 bases, there was a span of 17 bases. The CDR3 is 14 residues long. CDR3 protein: CASVEWTAGYGYTF. CDR3 DNA sequence: TGTGCCAGCGTGGAGTGGACAGCTGGCTATGGCTACACCTTC.

This chain connects TRBV2 to TRBJ1-4; perhaps TRBD1 as D (6 bases). Germline V gives CDR1 SNHLY, CDR2 FYNNEI. V was pared by 8 bases and J by 5 bases, with 12 bases between. CDR3 length: 13 residues. In DNA form, the CDR3 reads TGTGCCAGCCTGAACGACAGGAATGAAAAACTGTTTTTT. This sequence encodes CASLNDRNEKLFF.

The chain combines TRBV18 with TRBJ2-2, with 7 bases that match TRBD2. Trimming took 0 bases from V and 3 from J; bases not matched to a gene: 10. The germline gives CDR1 KGHSH, CDR2 LQKENI. This CDR3 has 18 residues. As DNA, the CDR3 is TGTGCCAGCTCACCACCGAGAGCAAGCAGCGGGGACACCGGGGAGCTGTTTTTT. It codes for CASSPPRASSGDTGELFF.

The rearrangement joins TRBV12-5 to TRBJ2-3; the D gene is possibly TRBD2 (6 bases). Trimming removed 4 bases at V and 4 bases at J, with 18 bases between. The CDR3 extends over 16 amino acids. CDR1 and CDR2 (germline): LGHNT, FRNRAP. DNA for the CDR3: TGTGCTAGTGGTTCACCTCTAGCGTTTCCGGCAGATACGCAGTATTTT. As protein: CASGSPLAFPADTQYF.